The 25 T cell receptor beta chains below all came from one sample that was sequenced in a study of monozygotic twins with inflammatory bowel disease. From the 5' RACE reads, TCRdb lists one entry per CDR3 protein and no DNA. Recorded for this sample: fewer than 550,000 distinct CDR3 sequences. The sequencing input was blood. These receptors came from a human donor with ulcerative colitis or Crohn's disease, or a healthy co-twin of an affected twin (not recorded which).

The J gene is TRBJ2-7, the V gene TRBV18; TCRdb names TRBD2, which stays unverified in the absence of DNA. Germline V lookup: CDR1 KGHSH, CDR2 LQKENI. This CDR3 comprises 14 residues. CDR3: CASSPEGSPYEQYF.

The chain uses TRBV7-9 and TRBJ2-7. The CDR3 loop spans 11 amino acids. Germline loops: CDR1 SEHNR, CDR2 FQNEAQ (reference sequence). The CDR3 here is CASGGTYEQYF.

This chain links TRBV20-1 with TRBJ2-7; without DNA, the TCRdb call of TRBD1 cannot be checked. The germline V gene has CDR1 DFQATT and CDR2 SNEGSKA (reference sequence). The CDR3 runs to 13 residues. The CDR3 reads CSAPPRGIYEQYF.

CDR3 loop: CATSRSINNEQFF. The rearrangement links TRBV5-6 to TRBJ2-1; the D call from TCRdb, TRBD2, cannot be confirmed without DNA. Per germline, CDR1 SGHDT and CDR2 YYEEEE. This CDR3 region has 13 residues. Variable domain in full (rest from reference TRBV5-6 and TRBJ2-1): DAGVTQSPTHLIKTRGQQVTLRCSPKSGHDTVSWYQQALGQGPQFIFQYYEEEERQRGNFPDRFSGHQFPNYSSELNVNALLLGDSALYLCATSRSINNEQFFGPGTRLTVL.

This sequence joins TRBV5-8 and TRBJ2-1; TCRdb lists TRBD1, though no DNA is available to test this call. Per germline, CDR1 SGHTS and CDR2 YDEGEE. The length of the CDR3 is 15 residues. CDR3 sequence reads: CASSEGKGSYNEQFF.

The V and J genes are TRBV7-2 and TRBJ1-2; TCRdb returns TRBD1, unconfirmable since there is no DNA. The CDR3 spans 13 residues. Germline V gene sequence: CDR1 SGHTA, CDR2 FQGNSA. This CDR3 is CASSRAPHYGYTF.

The chain is built from TRBV7-9 and TRBJ1-1; lacking DNA, the TRBD1 call made by TCRdb goes unchecked. Germline CDR1 SEHNR, CDR2 FQNEAQ (reference sequence). CDR3 length: 17 amino acids. The CDR3 spells CASSLALIRDRVGVAFF.

The chain uses TRBV18 and TRBJ1-5. Germline assignment: CDR1 KGHSH and CDR2 LQKENI. The CDR3 length is 15 residues. The CDR3 loop is CASSLEQFSNQPQHF. Full variable domain (missing parts from reference TRBV18 and TRBJ1-5): NAGVMQNPRHLVRRRGQEARLRCSPMKGHSHVYWYRQLPEEGLKFMVYLQKENIIDESGMPKERFSAEFPKEGPSILRIQQVVRGDSAAYFCASSLEQFSNQPQHFGDGTRLSIL.

The chain joins TRBV27 to TRBJ2-2; the TRBD2 assignment by TCRdb is unverifiable without DNA. The germline gives CDR1 MNHEY, CDR2 SMNVEV (reference sequence). This CDR3 has 18 residues. This CDR3 reads CASSPQTSGVPGAGELFF.

V usage is TRBV7-2 and J usage is TRBJ1-1; the D call from TCRdb, TRBD1, cannot be confirmed without DNA. Germline V gene sequence: CDR1 SGHTA, CDR2 FQGNSA. This CDR3 is 12 amino acids long. This CDR3 is CASSLEKGEAFF. Full variable domain (outside the CDR3, taken from reference TRBV7-2 and TRBJ1-1): GAGVSQSPSNKVTEKGKDVELRCDPISGHTALYWYRQSLGQGLEFLIYFQGNSAPDKSGLPSDRFSAERTGGSVSTLTIQRTQQEDSAVYLCASSLEKGEAFFGQGTRLTVV.

The chain combines TRBV20-1 with TRBJ1-1. Germline V CDR1 and CDR2: DFQATT, SNEGSKA (reference sequence). The CDR3 runs 14 residues. This CDR3 reads CSARAPGRWTEAFF.

The chain couples TRBV3-1 to TRBJ2-5; there is no DNA to check the TCRdb D call of TRBD1. Germline CDR1 is LGHDT and CDR2 is YNNKEL (reference sequence). CDR3 size: 14 residues. CDR3 in amino acids: CASSQEWGKKTQYF.

The rearrangement uses TRBV6-1 and TRBJ2-2; no DNA is available, so the TRBD2 call from TCRdb remains unchecked. CDR3 length: 15 amino acids. Germline CDR1 reads MNHNS; CDR2 reads SASEGT. CDR3 amino acids: CASNTAGGPPGELFF.

J is TRBJ2-7 and V is TRBV19; no DNA is available, so the TRBD2 call from TCRdb remains unchecked. Germline values: CDR1 LNHDA, CDR2 SQIVND (reference sequence). The length of the CDR3 is 15 residues. CDR3 amino acids: CASSLRREKGDEQYF.

This sequence joins TRBV13 and TRBJ2-2; as DNA is missing, the TRBD1 call by TCRdb cannot be tested. The CDR3 length is 16 residues. Germline assignment: CDR1 PRHDT and CDR2 FYEKMQ (reference sequence). This CDR3 is CASSSRDGGYTGELFF.

The chain has TRBV6-1 and TRBJ2-2; lacking DNA, the TRBD1 call made by TCRdb goes unchecked. There are 15 residues in the CDR3. Germline-derived CDR1 and CDR2 are MNHNS and SASEGT. CDR3 loop: CASRTGQELPGELFF.

The chain is built from TRBV6-2 or TRBV6-3 and TRBJ2-2; there is no DNA to check the TCRdb D call of TRBD2. The CDR3 length is 15 residues. Germline V gene data show CDR1 as MNHEY and CDR2 as SVGEGT. This CDR3 reads CASSYRLGYTGELFF.

V gene TRBV10-3 combines with J gene TRBJ2-5. Germline lookup yields CDR1 ENHRY and CDR2 SYGVKD. CDR3 size: 13 residues. The CDR3 here is CAISSESLETQYF.

The chain employs TRBV5-3 and TRBJ2-5; there is no DNA to check the TCRdb D call of TRBD2. TRBV5-3 is flagged as an ORF with uncertain function. This CDR3 comprises 18 residues. This CDR3 reads CARRRRRGPEYGRETQYF.

V gene TRBV5-1 combines with J gene TRBJ2-7; the D call from TCRdb, TRBD1, cannot be confirmed without DNA. The CDR3 length is 15 residues. The germline V gene encodes CDR1 SGHRS and CDR2 YFSETQ. The CDR3 reads CASSYVQGGLYEQYF.

The chain employs TRBV28 and TRBJ2-5; TCRdb calls TRBD1, which cannot be checked without DNA. This CDR3 comprises 14 residues. Per the germline V gene, CDR1 is MDHEN and CDR2 is SYDVKM. The CDR3 is CASSPQGSVETQYF.

The rearrangement links TRBV20-1 to TRBJ2-1. The length of the CDR3 is 14 residues. Germline CDR1 DFQATT, CDR2 SNEGSKA (reference sequence). CDR3 sequence: CSARRLASYNEQFF.

V gene TRBV10-3 combines with J gene TRBJ2-1; TCRdb proposes TRBD2, but this gene call is untestable without DNA. CDR3 length equals 15 residues. Germline V gives CDR1 ENHRY, CDR2 SYGVKD. CDR3 loop: CAISKLAGDNNEQFF.

The chain is built from TRBV28 and TRBJ2-6; the D gene TCRdb calls, TRBD2, cannot be checked with no DNA. The V gene's germline CDR1 is MDHEN and CDR2 SYDVKM. This CDR3 is built from 11 residues. CDR3 amino acids: CASSLLPVLTF.

The CDR3 loop reads CATGGWQLTDTQYF. The chain recombines TRBV15 with TRBJ2-3; TCRdb names TRBD1, which stays unverified in the absence of DNA. Germline lookup yields CDR1 LNHNV and CDR2 YYDKDF (reference sequence). The CDR3 has 14 residues.